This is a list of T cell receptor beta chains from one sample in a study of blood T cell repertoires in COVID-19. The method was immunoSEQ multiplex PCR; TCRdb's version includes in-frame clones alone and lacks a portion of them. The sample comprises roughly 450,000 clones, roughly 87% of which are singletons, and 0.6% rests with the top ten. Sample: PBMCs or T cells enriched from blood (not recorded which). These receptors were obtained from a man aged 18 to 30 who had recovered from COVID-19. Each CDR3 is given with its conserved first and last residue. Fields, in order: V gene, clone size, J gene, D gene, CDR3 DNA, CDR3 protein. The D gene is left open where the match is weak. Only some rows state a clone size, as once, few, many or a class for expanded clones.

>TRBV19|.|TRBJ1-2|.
TGTGCCAGTAGTATAGATCTTGGCAGGGGAGTTAGCTATGGCTACACCTTC
CASSIDLGRGVSYGYTF
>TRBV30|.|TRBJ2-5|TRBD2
TGTGCCTGGGGGGCAGGACTAGCGGGAGAGACCCAGTACTTC
CAWGAGLAGETQYF
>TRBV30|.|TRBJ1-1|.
TGTGCCTGGAGTCGTTTGCGCACTGAAGCTTTCTTT
CAWSRLRTEAFF
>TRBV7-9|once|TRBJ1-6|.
TGTGCCAGCAGCTTAGGGGAGAATTCGCCCCTCCACTTT
CASSLGENSPLHF
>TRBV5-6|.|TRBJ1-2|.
TGTGCCAGCAGCTTGCGGCAGGACAAGAAGTCCGGTAACTATGGCTACACCTTC
CASSLRQDKKSGNYGYTF
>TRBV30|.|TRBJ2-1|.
TGTGCCTGGAGCCAAATGGGGGGTGAGCAGTTCTTC
CAWSQMGGEQFF
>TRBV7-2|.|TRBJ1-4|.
TGTGCCAGCAGCTTAGCGGGGAGAGAAAAACTGTTTTTT
CASSLAGREKLFF
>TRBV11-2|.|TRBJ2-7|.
TGTGCCAGCAGCTCGGACAGCTACGAGCAGTACTTC
CASSSDSYEQYF
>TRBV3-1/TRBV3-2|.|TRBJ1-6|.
TGTGCCAGCAGCCAAGTTAACAGACAATTCAATTCACCCCTCCACTTT
CASSQVNRQFNSPLHF
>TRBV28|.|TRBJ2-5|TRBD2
TGTGCCAGCAGTTTATCCTTACCGGGACTAGCGGAGACCCAGTACTTC
CASSLSLPGLAETQYF
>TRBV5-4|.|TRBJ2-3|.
TGTGCCAGCAGCTTTGAAGCGGCTAACACAGATACGCAGTATTTT
CASSFEAANTDTQYF
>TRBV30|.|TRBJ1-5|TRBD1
TGTGCCTGGAGTGTAAATCGTCCGGACAGGTCGGTTCAGCCCCAGCATTTT
CAWSVNRPDRSVQPQHF
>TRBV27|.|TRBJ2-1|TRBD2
TGTGCCAGCAGAATAAGCGGGAGCTCCTACAATGAGCAGTTCTTC
CASRISGSSYNEQFF
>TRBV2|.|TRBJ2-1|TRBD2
TGTGCCAGCAGATCAGCGGGGGGGCAGTTCTTC
CASRSAGGQFF
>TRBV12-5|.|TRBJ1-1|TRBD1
TGTGCTAGTGGTTTGGTACTAATCCAGGGGGCGAACACTGAAGCTTTCTTT
CASGLVLIQGANTEAFF
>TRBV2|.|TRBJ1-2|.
TGTGCCAGCAGTGAACGGGGACTGGGCTATGGCTACACCTTC
CASSERGLGYGYTF
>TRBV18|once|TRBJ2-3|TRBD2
TGTGCCAGCTCAGTTGGCGGGAGGACAGATACGCAGTATTTT
CASSVGGRTDTQYF
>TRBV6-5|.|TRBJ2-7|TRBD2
TGTGCCAGCAGGAGTACTAGCGGGGGGGCCTACGAGCAGTACTTC
CASRSTSGGAYEQYF
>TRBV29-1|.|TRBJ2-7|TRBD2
TGCAGCGTGTGGACTAGCGGGACCTACGAGCAGTACTTC
CSVWTSGTYEQYF
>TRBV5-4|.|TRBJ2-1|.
TGTGCCAGCTCTCCCGTAGGGGGAAACTCCTACAATGAGCAGTTCTTC
CASSPVGGNSYNEQFF
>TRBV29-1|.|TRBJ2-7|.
TGCAGCGTTCGTACTCCCCTCGGTTACGAGCAGTACTTC
CSVRTPLGYEQYF
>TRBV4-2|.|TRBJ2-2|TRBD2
TGTGCCAGCAGCTGGAGCGGGACCACCGGGGAGCTGTTTTTT
CASSWSGTTGELFF
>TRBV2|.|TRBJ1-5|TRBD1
TGTGCCAGTACCGGGACAGGGGGCGTTCAGCCCCAGCATTTT
CASTGTGGVQPQHF
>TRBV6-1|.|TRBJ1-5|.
TGTGCCAGCAGTGAAGCGCGGGGTGTTTGGGGGTCGAGCAATCAGCCCCAGCATTTT
CASSEARGVWGSSNQPQHF
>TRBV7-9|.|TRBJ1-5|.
TGTGCCAGCAGCCCAGGACAGATGGGGAAGGCCCAACTTCAGCCCCAGCATTTT
CASSPGQMGKAQLQPQHF
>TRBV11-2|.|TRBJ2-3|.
TGTGCCAGCAGCTTAAACACAGGGCTCCGGGGTCGCACAGATACGCAGTATTTT
CASSLNTGLRGRTDTQYF
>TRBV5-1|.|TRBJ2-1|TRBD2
TGCGCCAGCAGCTTGGTTGCGGGAGGACACAATGAGCAGTTCTTC
CASSLVAGGHNEQFF
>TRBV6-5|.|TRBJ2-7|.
TGTGCCAGCGGCTGGTCCTACGAGCAGTACTTC
CASGWSYEQYF
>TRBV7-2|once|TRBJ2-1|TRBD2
TGTGCCAGCAGCTTAATTCCAGCGGGAGCCTTGGCTGAGCAGTTCTTC
CASSLIPAGALAEQFF
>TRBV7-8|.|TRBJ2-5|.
TGTGCCAGCAGCTTTTTAGGGGGTAGGCAAGAGACCCAGTACTTC
CASSFLGGRQETQYF
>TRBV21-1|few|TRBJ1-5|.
TGTGCCAGCAGCAAAGGAATCGGGACAGGATTCATGTCTAGCAATCAGCCCCAGCATTTT
CASSKGIGTGFMSSNQPQHF
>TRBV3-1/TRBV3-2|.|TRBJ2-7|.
TGTGCCAGCAGCCCAGGAAGCAGATACGAGCAGTACTTC
CASSPGSRYEQYF
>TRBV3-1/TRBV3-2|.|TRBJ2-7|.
TGTGCCAGCAGCCACCCAGGGATAGCCTACGAGCAGTACTTC
CASSHPGIAYEQYF
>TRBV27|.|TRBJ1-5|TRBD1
TGTGCCAGCAGTCCACAGGGGAGGCATCAGCCCCAGCATTTT
CASSPQGRHQPQHF
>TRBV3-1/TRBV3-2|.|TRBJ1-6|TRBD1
TGTGCCAGCAGCACCGGGACAGAGAATTCACCCCTCCACTTT
CASSTGTENSPLHF
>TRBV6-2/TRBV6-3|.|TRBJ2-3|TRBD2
TGTGCCAGCAGTCTCGGGGGGAGCACAGATACGCAGTATTTT
CASSLGGSTDTQYF
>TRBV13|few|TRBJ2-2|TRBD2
TGTGCCAGCAGCTACGGGACTAGCGGGACCGGGGAGCTGTTTTTT
CASSYGTSGTGELFF
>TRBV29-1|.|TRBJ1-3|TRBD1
TGCAGCGTTTCCTCGGGACAGAATGGGGGCACCATATATTTT
CSVSSGQNGGTIYF
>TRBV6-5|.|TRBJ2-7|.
TGTGCCAGCAGCCGCTGGACGGGATCATCCTACGAGCAGTACTTC
CASSRWTGSSYEQYF
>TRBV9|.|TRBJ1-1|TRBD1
TGTGCCAGCAGCGTAGGAGGGACAGCTGAAGCTTTCTTT
CASSVGGTAEAFF
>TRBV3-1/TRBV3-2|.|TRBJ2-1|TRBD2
TGTGCCAGCAGACAACTAGCGGGAGCGTACAATGAGCAGTTCTTC
CASRQLAGAYNEQFF
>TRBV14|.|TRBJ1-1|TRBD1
TGTGCCAGCAGCCAAGAAGGGACAGGGGCCCTGAACACTGAAGCTTTCTTT
CASSQEGTGALNTEAFF
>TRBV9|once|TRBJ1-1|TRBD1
TGTGCCAGCAGCAGGACAGGGACCCCGAACACTGAAGCTTTCTTT
CASSRTGTPNTEAFF
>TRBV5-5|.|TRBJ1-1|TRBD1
TGTGCCAGCAGCTCCAGGGGGGACACTGAAGCTTTCTTT
CASSSRGDTEAFF
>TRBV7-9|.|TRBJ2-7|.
TGTGCCAGCAGCTTAGCAGGGAGTACGTCCTACGAGCAGTACTTC
CASSLAGSTSYEQYF
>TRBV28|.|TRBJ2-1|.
TGTGCCAGCAAGTTCCCCCCCTCGGATGAGCAGTTCTTC
CASKFPPSDEQFF